This T cell receptor beta chain is drawn from a study of T-cell reconstitution after alpha-beta-depleted transplantation in children. Unique molecular identifiers were incorporated during preparation of the TCRbeta library. TCRdb fed the PCR reads into MiXCR, producing one record per CDR3 protein. The table lists about 260,000 distinct CDR3 sequences, roughly 10% of them singletons. Study results and limitations: Newly produced T cells mostly provided counts and TCRbeta diversity after one year, as hyperexpanded clones declined.

This CDR3 spans 15 amino acids. The ends were cut back, 9 bases at V and 4 bases at J, with 18 bases in the middle. Per germline, CDR1 KGHDR and CDR2 SFDVKD. This clonotype occurred a few times. The antigen is undetermined. The rearrangement joins TRBV24-1 to TRBJ2-1; D not certain. The sample was peripheral blood, taken 180 days after TCRalphabeta/CD19-depleted stem cell transplant. The receptor's source is a male patient aged 2 to 10 who had a stem cell transplant for chronic granulomatous disease, so the T cells may come from the graft donor. CDR3 nucleotides: TGTGCCACCGGGGAAAATACGGTAGTTTACAATGAGCAGTTCTTC. Residues: CATGENTVVYNEQFF.